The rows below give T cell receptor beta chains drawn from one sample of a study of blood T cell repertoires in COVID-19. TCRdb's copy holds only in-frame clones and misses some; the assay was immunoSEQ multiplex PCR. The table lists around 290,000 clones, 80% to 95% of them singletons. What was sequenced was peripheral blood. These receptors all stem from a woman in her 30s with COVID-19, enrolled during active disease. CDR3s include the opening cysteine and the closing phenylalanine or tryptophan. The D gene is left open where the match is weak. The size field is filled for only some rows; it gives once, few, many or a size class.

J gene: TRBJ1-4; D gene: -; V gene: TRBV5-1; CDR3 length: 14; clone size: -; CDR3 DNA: TGCGCCAGCAGCTTGGACAGATCGAATGAAAAACTGTTTTTT; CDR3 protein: CASSLDRSNEKLFF
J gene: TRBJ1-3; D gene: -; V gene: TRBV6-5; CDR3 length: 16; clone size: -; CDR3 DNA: TGTGCCAGCAGTTCTAAGCGACAGTTCTCTGGAAACACCATATATTTT; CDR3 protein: CASSSKRQFSGNTIYF
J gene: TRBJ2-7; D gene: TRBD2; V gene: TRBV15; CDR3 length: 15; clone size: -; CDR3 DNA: TGTGCCACCAGCAGAGTTAGCGGGAGTGCCGCCGAGCAGTACTTC; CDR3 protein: CATSRVSGSAAEQYF
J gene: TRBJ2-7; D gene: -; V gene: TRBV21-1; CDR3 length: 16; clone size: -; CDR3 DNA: TGTGCCAGCAGCAAAGCGGGCAGGGGCTCTGATTACGAGCAGTACTTC; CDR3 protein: CASSKAGRGSDYEQYF
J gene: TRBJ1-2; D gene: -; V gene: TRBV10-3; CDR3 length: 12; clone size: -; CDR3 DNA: TGTGCCATCAGTGCCGGGGGCTATGGCTACACCTTC; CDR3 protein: CAISAGGYGYTF
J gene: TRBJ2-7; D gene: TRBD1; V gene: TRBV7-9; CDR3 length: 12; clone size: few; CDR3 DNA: TGTGCCAGCAGCCCGACAGGGGGCGAGCAGTACTTC; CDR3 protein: CASSPTGGEQYF
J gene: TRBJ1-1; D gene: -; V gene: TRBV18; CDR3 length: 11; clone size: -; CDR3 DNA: TGTGCCAGCTCACCGGGCGTAGAAGCTTTCTTT; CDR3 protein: CASSPGVEAFF
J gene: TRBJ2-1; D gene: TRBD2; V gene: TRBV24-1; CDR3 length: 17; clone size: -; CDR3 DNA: TGTGCCACCAGTGATTTAACCGAGAGCGGGAGGGCCTATGAGCAGTTCTTC; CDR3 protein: CATSDLTESGRAYEQFF
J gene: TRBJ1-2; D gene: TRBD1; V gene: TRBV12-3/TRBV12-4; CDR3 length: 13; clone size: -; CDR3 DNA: TGTGCCAGCAGTTTAGGACAGGGGAGTGGCTACACCTTC; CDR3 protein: CASSLGQGSGYTF
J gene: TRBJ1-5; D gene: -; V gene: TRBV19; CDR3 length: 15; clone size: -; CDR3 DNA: TGTGCCAGTACCAAGGTCGGGATCCTAGATCAGCCCCAGCATTTT; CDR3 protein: CASTKVGILDQPQHF
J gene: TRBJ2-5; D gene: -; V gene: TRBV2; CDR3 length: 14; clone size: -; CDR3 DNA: TGTGCCAGCACCGCTCAAGGGGCGGTGGAGACCCAGTACTTC; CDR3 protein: CASTAQGAVETQYF
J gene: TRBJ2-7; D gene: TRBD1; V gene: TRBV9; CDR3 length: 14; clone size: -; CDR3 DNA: TGTGCCAGCAGCGGAGGGACAGGGGGCGACGAGCAGTACTTC; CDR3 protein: CASSGGTGGDEQYF
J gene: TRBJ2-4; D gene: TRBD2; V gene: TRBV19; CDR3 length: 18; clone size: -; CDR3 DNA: TGTGCCAGTAGTATACTTTTCCTAGCGGAAGGAGCCAAAAACATTCAGTACTTC; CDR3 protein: CASSILFLAEGAKNIQYF
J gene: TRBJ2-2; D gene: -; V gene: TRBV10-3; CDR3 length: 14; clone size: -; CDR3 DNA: TGTGCCATCAGTGAGATACAGAACACCGGGGAGCTGTTTTTT; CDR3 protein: CAISEIQNTGELFF
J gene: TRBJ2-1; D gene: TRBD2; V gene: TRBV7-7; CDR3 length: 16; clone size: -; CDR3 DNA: TGTGCCAGCAGCTTAGCCCCTAGCGGGTTTAATAATGAGCAGTTCTTC; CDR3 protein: CASSLAPSGFNNEQFF
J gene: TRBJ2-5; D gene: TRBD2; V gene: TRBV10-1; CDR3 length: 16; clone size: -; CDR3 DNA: TGCGCCAGCAGTGAGTCGCCCCTAGCGGGGCAAGAGACCCAGTACTTC; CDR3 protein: CASSESPLAGQETQYF
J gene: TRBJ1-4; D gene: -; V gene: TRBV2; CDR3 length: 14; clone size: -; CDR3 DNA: TGTGCCAGCAGGAGGACAGTCCTTAATGAAAAACTGTTTTTT; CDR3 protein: CASRRTVLNEKLFF
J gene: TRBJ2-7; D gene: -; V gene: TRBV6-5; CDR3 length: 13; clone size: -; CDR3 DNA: TGTGCCAGCAGTCTCACAGGGTCCTACGAGCAGTACTTC; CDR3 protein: CASSLTGSYEQYF
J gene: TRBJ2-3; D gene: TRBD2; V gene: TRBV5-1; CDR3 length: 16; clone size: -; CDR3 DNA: TGCGCCAGCAGCTTGGATCTAGCGGGAGTTACAGATACGCAGTATTTT; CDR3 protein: CASSLDLAGVTDTQYF
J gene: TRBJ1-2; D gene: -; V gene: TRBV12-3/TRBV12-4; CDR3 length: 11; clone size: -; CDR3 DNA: TGTGCCAGCAGCCGTGTTGATGGCTACACCTTC; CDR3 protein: CASSRVDGYTF
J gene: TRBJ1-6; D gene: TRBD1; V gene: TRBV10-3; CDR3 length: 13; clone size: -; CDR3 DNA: TGTGCCATCAAAGACAGGGAGAAATCACCCCTCCACTTT; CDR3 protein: CAIKDREKSPLHF
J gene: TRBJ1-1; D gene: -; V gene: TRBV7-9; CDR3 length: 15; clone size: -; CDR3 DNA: TGTGCCAGCAGCTTAGCATCAGGGGAGGGAACTGAAGCTTTCTTT; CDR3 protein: CASSLASGEGTEAFF
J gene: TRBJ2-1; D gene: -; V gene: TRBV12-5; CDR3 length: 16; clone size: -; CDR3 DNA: TGTGCTAGTGGTTTGGTATGGGGTAGCGAGCACAATGAGCAGTTCTTC; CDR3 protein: CASGLVWGSEHNEQFF
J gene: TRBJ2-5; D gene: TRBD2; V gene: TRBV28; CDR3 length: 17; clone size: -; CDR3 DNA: TGTGCCAGCAGTTTAAGTCCTAGCGGGAGACCTCAAGAGACCCAGTACTTC; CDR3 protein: CASSLSPSGRPQETQYF
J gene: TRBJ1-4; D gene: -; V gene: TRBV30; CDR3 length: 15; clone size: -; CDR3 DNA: TGTGCCTGGAGTCTCCCCGCGGGCCTACTGAAAAAACTGTTTTTT; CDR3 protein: CAWSLPAGLLKKLFF
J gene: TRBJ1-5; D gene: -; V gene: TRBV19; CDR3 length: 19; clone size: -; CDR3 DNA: TGTGCCAGTTCACTCCCGACAGTAACCCTCCTGTATAGCAATCAGCCCCAGCATTTT; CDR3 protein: CASSLPTVTLLYSNQPQHF
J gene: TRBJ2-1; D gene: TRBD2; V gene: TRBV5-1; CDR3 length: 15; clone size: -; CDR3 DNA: TGCGCCAGCGCGCGGGAGGGAGTGGGTGACAATGAGCAGTTCTTC; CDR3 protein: CASAREGVGDNEQFF
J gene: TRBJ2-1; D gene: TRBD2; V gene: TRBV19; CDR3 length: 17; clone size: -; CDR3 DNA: TGTGCCACCAGTCGAGGGCTAGCGGGAGGGCCCTACAATGAGCAGTTCTTC; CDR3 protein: CATSRGLAGGPYNEQFF
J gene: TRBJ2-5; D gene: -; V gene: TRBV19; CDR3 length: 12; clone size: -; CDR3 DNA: TGTGCCAGTAGTATAGGTGGCGGGACCCAGTACTTC; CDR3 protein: CASSIGGGTQYF
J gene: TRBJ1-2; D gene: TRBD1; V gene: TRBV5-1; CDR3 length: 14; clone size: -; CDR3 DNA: TGCGCCAGCAGCTCGACAGGGGATACCTATGGCTACACCTTC; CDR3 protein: CASSSTGDTYGYTF
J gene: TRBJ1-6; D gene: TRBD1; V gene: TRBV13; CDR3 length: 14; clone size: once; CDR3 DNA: TGTGCCAGCAGCACCCGACAGGGGTATTCACCCCTCCACTTT; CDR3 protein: CASSTRQGYSPLHF
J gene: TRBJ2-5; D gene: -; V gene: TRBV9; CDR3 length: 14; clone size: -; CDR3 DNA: TGTGCCAGCAGCGTAGGACCGCCAGGGGAGACCCAGTACTTC; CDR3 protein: CASSVGPPGETQYF
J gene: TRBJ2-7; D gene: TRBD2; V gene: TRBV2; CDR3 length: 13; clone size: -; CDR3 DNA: TGTGCCACCGGGACTAGCGGCTCCTACGAGCAGTACTTC; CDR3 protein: CATGTSGSYEQYF
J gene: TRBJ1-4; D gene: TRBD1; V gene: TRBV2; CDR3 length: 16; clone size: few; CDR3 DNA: TGTGCCAGCACAGGACAGGGGTGGGAAACTAATGAAAAACTGTTTTTT; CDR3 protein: CASTGQGWETNEKLFF
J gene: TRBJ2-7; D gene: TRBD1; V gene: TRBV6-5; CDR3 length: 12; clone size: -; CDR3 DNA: TGTGCCACCCGACAGGGAATTTACGAGCAGTACTTC; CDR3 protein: CATRQGIYEQYF
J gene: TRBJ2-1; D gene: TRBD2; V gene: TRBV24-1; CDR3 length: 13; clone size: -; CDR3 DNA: TGTGCCACCAGTGGAGCGGGAGTAAGTGAGCAGTTCTTC; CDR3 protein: CATSGAGVSEQFF
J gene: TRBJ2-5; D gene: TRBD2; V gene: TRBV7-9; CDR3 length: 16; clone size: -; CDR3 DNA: TGTGCCAGCAGCCCTCGACTAGCGGGAGCCCAAGAGACCCAGTACTTC; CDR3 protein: CASSPRLAGAQETQYF
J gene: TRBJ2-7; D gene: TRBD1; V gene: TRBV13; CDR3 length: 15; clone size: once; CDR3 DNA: TGTGCCAGCAGCCCATTCGGGACAGGGGGCGACGAGCAGTACTTC; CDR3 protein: CASSPFGTGGDEQYF
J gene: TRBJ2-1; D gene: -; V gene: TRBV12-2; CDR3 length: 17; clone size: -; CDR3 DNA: TGTGCAAGTCGCCCCAGAACACTAGCGGAACACTACAATGAGCAGTTCTTC; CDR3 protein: CASRPRTLAEHYNEQFF
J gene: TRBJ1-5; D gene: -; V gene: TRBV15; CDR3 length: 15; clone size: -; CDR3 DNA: TGTGCCACCAGCACCCCGGACAGCAGCAATCAGCCCCAGCATTTT; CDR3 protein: CATSTPDSSNQPQHF
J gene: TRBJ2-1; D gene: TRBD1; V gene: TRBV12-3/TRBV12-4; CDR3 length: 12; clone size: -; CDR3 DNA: TGTGCCAGCAGGCAACAGGGGAGTGAGCAGTTCTTC; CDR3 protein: CASRQQGSEQFF
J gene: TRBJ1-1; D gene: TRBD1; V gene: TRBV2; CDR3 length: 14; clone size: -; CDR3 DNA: TGTGCCAGCAGTGGAGGGGGCCTGAACACTGAAGCTTTCTTT; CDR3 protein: CASSGGGLNTEAFF
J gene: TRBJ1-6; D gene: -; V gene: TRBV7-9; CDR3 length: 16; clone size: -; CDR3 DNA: TGTGCCAGCAGCTTAGATGGGGGGGGACCTAATTCACCCCTCCACTTT; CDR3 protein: CASSLDGGGPNSPLHF
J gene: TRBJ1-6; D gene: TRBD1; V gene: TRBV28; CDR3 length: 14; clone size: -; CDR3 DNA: TGTGCCAGCAGATGGACAGGGGGCGGTTCACCCCTCCACTTT; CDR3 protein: CASRWTGGGSPLHF
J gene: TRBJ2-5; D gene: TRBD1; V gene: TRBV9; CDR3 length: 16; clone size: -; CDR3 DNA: TGTGCCAGCACCCATGGGGACAGCCAAACGGGGGAGACCCAGTACTTC; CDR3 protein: CASTHGDSQTGETQYF
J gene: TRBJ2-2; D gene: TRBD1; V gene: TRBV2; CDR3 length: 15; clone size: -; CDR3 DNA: TGTGCCAGCAGCCACGACAGGGGAACACCTGGGGAGCTGTTTTTT; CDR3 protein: CASSHDRGTPGELFF
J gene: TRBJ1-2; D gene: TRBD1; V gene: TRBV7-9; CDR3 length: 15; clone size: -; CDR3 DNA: TGTGCCAGCAGCTCCACGGGACAGGGGGCAGGTGGCTACACCTTC; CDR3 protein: CASSSTGQGAGGYTF
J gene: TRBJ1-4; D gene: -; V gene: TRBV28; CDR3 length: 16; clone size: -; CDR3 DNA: TGTGCCAGCACCCTCGCGGGGAGGGGCCTTCCTGAAAAACTGTTTTTT; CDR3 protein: CASTLAGRGLPEKLFF
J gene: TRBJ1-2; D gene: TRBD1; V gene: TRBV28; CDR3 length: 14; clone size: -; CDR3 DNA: TGTGCCAGCAGCCCCCGGGACAGGGCTTATGGCTACACCTTC; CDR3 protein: CASSPRDRAYGYTF
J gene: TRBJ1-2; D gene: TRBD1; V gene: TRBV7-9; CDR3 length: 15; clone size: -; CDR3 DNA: TGTGCCAGCAGCTCCAACACAGGGGGGCGAGGGGGCTACACCTTC; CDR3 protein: CASSSNTGGRGGYTF
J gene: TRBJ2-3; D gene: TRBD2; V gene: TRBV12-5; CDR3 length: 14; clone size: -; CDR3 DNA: TGTGCTAGTGGCGCTAGCGGCTTCACAGATACGCAGTATTTT; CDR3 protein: CASGASGFTDTQYF
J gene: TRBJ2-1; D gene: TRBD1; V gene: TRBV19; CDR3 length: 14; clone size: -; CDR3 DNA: TGTGCCAGTAGCCGGGACAGGGGGCCCAATGAGCAGTTCTTC; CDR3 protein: CASSRDRGPNEQFF
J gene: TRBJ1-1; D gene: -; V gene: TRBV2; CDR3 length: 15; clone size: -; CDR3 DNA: TGTGCCAGCAACCCCCTCGGGAGGGTGGAAACTGAAGCTTTCTTT; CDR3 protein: CASNPLGRVETEAFF
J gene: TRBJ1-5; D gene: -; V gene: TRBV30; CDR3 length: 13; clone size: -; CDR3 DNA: TGTGCCTGGAGTGTTAGTGGCAATCAGCCCCAGCATTTT; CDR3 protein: CAWSVSGNQPQHF